The 7 T cell receptor beta chains reported below all come from one sample, sequenced in a study of post-analysis software for immune sequencing data (dated by TCRdb to between 2014 and 2017). These TCRs' antigens remain unknown. What the study reported, not specific to this receptor: A few TRBV segments, including TRBV5-6, TRBV5-1 and TRBV20-1, were significantly more frequent in patients than controls.

Receptor amplification or capture employed PCR. Sequencing relied on an Illumina HiSeq 2500. Unique molecular identifiers were incorporated into TCR beta cDNA libraries to reduce PCR and sequencing biases. TCRdb itself trimmed the public reads at Q25 with fastp, ran MiXCR and retained productive beta chains. All rows with the same CDR3 protein become a single entry with the most common DNA and genes. In this sample the table shows some 260,000 distinct CDR3 sequences, less than 40% of which occur a single time. The ten largest clonotypes hold under 5% of the sample. Sequenced material: blood. The receptors were sampled from a girl between 10 and 17 years old with multiple sclerosis.

V and J are TRBV7-2 and TRBJ1-2; D is unclear. Germline V lookup: CDR1 SGHTA, CDR2 FQGNSA. This CDR3 spans 15 amino acids. Between the trimmed V and J ends, which lost 1 base and 8 bases, there was a span of 17 bases. The CDR3 DNA reads as TGTGCCAGCAGCTTAGTTGATATCACCCGTCTAGGCTACACCTTC. Encoded protein: CASSLVDITRLGYTF. Filled out from reference TRBV7-2 and TRBJ1-2, the complete variable domain reads GAGVSQSPSNKVTEKGKDVELRCDPISGHTALYWYRQSLGQGLEFLIYFQGNSAPDKSGLPSDRFSAERTGGSVSTLTIQRTQQEDSAVYLCASSLVDITRLGYTFGSGTRLTVV.

The sample holds a few counts of this clonotype. This chain uses TRBV5-1 with TRBJ1-5, with D possibly TRBD1 on 6 matching bases. CDR1 is SGHRS, CDR2 YFSETQ, per germline. The CDR3 contains 14 residues. V dropped 0 bases and J dropped 7 bases, with 11 bases sitting between them. The CDR3 nucleotides are TGCGCCAGCAGCTTGGGGGGGGGGCAACAGCCCCAGCATTTT. It codes for CASSLGGGQQPQHF.

The J gene is TRBJ2-3, the V gene TRBV28; D possibly matches TRBD1 or TRBD2 (5 bases each). CDR1 and CDR2 from the germline V gene are MDHEN and SYDVKM. The CDR3 length is 15 residues. The ends were cut back, 8 bases at V and 1 base at J, with 16 bases in the middle. In DNA, the CDR3 is TGTGCCAGCTGTCAAGGGACGCCTGGCACAGATACGCAGTATTTT. Amino acids: CASCQGTPGTDTQYF.

This clonotype appeared many times. The chain recombines TRBV20-1 with TRBJ1-6; 11 positions match TRBD1. Germline V gene lookup returns CDR1 DFQATT and CDR2 SNEGSKA (reference sequence). Trimming at V came to 1 base and at J to 4 bases, leaving 3 bases not matched to a gene. The CDR3 runs 16 residues. The CDR3 nucleotides read TGCAGTGCTAGAGGGACAGGGGGCCTATATAATTCACCCCTCCACTTT. It codes for CSARGTGGLYNSPLHF.

J is TRBJ2-1 and V is TRBV24-1; D is uncertain. The CDR3 is 15 amino acids. From germline, CDR1 is KGHDR and CDR2 SFDVKD. Trimming pared 4 bases from V and 8 bases from J, leaving 17 bases between. This chain's CDR3 is CATSDRAYGTDEQFF. For the CDR3, the DNA is TGTGCCACCAGTGACCGTGCCTACGGTACGGATGAGCAGTTCTTC.

The table lists this clonotype with a few counts. This chain uses TRBV10-3 with TRBJ1-5; D is perhaps TRBD1 (6 bases). The length of the CDR3 is 13 residues. Per germline, CDR1 ENHRY and CDR2 SYGVKD. V gave up 6 bases and J gave up 5 bases, with 11 bases separating them. The CDR3 spells CAIRGGGDQPQHF. The CDR3 coding sequence is TGTGCCATCAGGGGGGGCGGGGATCAGCCCCAGCATTTT.

This clonotype showed up many times. The chain carries TRBV9 and TRBJ2-7; D unresolved. CDR3 length: 12 amino acids. CDR1 SGDLS and CDR2 YYNGEE come from the germline V gene. The ends were cut back, 4 bases at V and 1 base at J, with 6 bases in the middle. The CDR3 protein is CASSPLSYEQYF. DNA for the CDR3: TGTGCCAGCAGCCCTCTTTCCTACGAGCAGTACTTC.